Listed here are 5 T cell receptor beta chains from one sample, sequenced in a study of CD8+ T cells in alopecia areata (dated by TCRdb to the late 2010s). The library was built by means of the immunoSEQ multiplex PCR assay. To provide template for TCR sequencing, every sample had RNA extracted and reverse transcribed into cDNA. The table was pulled from immuneACCESS by TCRdb, which kept in-frame rearrangements only. Such tables lose some clones; where checked, under half of the loss comes from unresolved V genes, and the rest has no known cause. In this sample the table shows about 270,000 clones, and no singletons are among them. The leading ten clones occupy 1.2% of the sample. Pooled mouse cutaneous lymph node cells were stained for CD4, CD8alpha, NKG2D, NKG2ACE and other markers and were then sorted on a BD Influx. The sample consisted of CD4+ T cells sorted from a lymph node. All receptors come from a C3H/HeJ mouse with alopecia areata. The strain's MHC haplotype is H2-k.

With respect to this clone: Gene labels here are mouse ones. The CDR3 reads CASGDSGENYAEQFF. CDR3 DNA, as far as it was read: TGTGCCAGCGGTGATTCTGGGGAAAACTATGCT. This chain connects TRBV13-2 to TRBJ2-1; tentative D call: TRBD2 (6 bases). The read comes to an end 4 residues before the CDR3 does, leaving the germline J gene to fill in the end. The CDR3 extends over 15 amino acids. V lost 1 base and J 1 base, leaving 9 bases between the germline ends. The germline V gene encodes CDR1 NNHNN and CDR2 SYGAGS (reference sequence).

Of note for this clone: The gene symbols are mouse symbols. The read gets to within 4 residues of the CDR3 end, and the germline J gene fills in the rest. V is TRBV17 and J is TRBJ2-2, with D possibly being TRBD1 (6 bases). Per the germline V gene, CDR1 is MNHDT and CDR2 is YYDKIL. The CDR3 spans 14 residues. V lost 2 bases and J lost 3, with 7 bases in between. This CDR3 is CASSRSGDTGQLYF. Partial CDR3 DNA: TGTGCTAGCAGTAGATCAGGGGACACCGGG.

This clone has ten or more counts. Genes and germline are mouse. The read stops 3 residues short of the end of the CDR3; the missing end is completed from the germline J gene. The chain is built from TRBV13-1 and TRBJ1-6; D possibly corresponds to TRBD1 (6 bases). TRBJ1-6 is treated as an ORF (open reading frame) with a function not yet certain. Germline-derived CDR1 and CDR2 are NSHNY and SYGAGN. CDR3 length: 14 amino acids. The V gene lost 4 bases and the J gene lost 6 bases, with 11 bases spanning the gap. The CDR3 protein is CASSPPRGNSPLYF. The sequenced CDR3 bases are TGTGCCAGCAGTCCTCCCAGGGGTAATTCGCCC.

This clone has just a few counts. The germline gene is not matched at one end of the junction; a read error may be the cause. Gene names denote mouse genes. The read terminates 4 residues ahead of where the CDR3 ends, so the germline J gene completes it. The rearrangement links TRBV5 to TRBJ2-7; 7 bases fit TRBD1. This CDR3 region has 13 residues. Germline V CDR1 and CDR2: LGHNA, YNLKQL (reference sequence). Incomplete CDR3 DNA: TGTGCCAGCAGTCAAGGACAGGTCCAT. Residues: CASSQGQVH. The complete CDR3 sequence is CASSQGQVHEQYF.

As for this clone: Gene names are the mouse ones. The DNA ends 4 residues before the CDR3 does, and the rest of the CDR3 is filled in from the germline J gene. V is TRBV13-1 and J is TRBJ2-3; D not resolved. With 4 bases removed from V and 0 bases from J, the gap between germline ends came to 12 bases. CDR3 size: 15 residues. Germline CDR1 NSHNY, CDR2 SYGAGN. Here the CDR3 reads CASSQHSLSAETLYF. The DNA read from the CDR3 is TGTGCCAGCAGTCAACATTCCCTTAGTGCAGAA.